This T cell receptor beta chain comes out of a study of cytomegalovirus exposure and HLA in healthy donors. On this clone itself: The antigen remains unidentified.

The CDR3 loop spans 15 amino acids. Losses at the gene ends were 2 bases for V and 4 bases for J; bases not matched to a gene: 2. Looked up from germline, CDR1 is SGHVS and CDR2 is FQNEAQ. Amplification used 60 Vbeta primers and 13 Jbeta primers. Method: immunoSEQ multiplex PCR; TCRdb's copy keeps in-frame clones and lacks some. Found here are approximately 40,000 clones; the top ten clones hold 5.5% to 7%. Study observations and caveats: High sensitivity and specificity were reportedly achieved when the classifier diagnosed cytomegalovirus status. Trimming of TCR beta V- and J-genes showed a link, identified in a later analysis, to a missense DCLRE1C variant.

Sequenced input: PBMCs. The chain combines TRBV7-8 with TRBJ2-2; TRBD1 agrees at 9 bases. The sequence was collected from a human donor in good health. CDR3 coding DNA: TGTGCCAGCAGCTTACTACAGGGGGCCACCGGGGAGCTGTTTTTT. This translates into CASSLLQGATGELFF.